These T cell receptor beta chains were read from a single sample in a study of T cell responses to AZD1222 COVID-19 vaccine. Assay: immunoSEQ multiplex PCR; the TCRdb copy retains only in-frame clones and omits some. Among roughly 100,000 clones listed, about nine tenths were seen once. Source: peripheral blood, taken on day 0 of AZD1222 vaccination. These receptors were collected from an adult in good health. Each CDR3 is given without its conserved first and last residue.

v_call	j_call	cdr3_aa
TRBV6-5	TRBJ2-5	ASRIALAETQY
TRBV5-4	TRBJ1-2	ASSLAGVDGYT
TRBV12-3/TRBV12-4	TRBJ1-2	ASAWGRDGYT
TRBV9	TRBJ2-1	ASSITGTVNNEQF
TRBV5-1	TRBJ2-3	ASSPLGYDTQY
TRBV6-5	TRBJ2-1	ASSLGAYNEQF
TRBV10-2	TRBJ2-7	ASSDTSYEQY
TRBV3-1/TRBV3-2	TRBJ2-7	AAGTSGTEQY
TRBV7-2	TRBJ2-3	ASSLENFDTQY
TRBV18	TRBJ1-2	ASSPPGQGASNYGYT
TRBV30	TRBJ1-2	AWRAGGSNYGYT
TRBV5-6	TRBJ2-2	ASSLFEAMNTGELF
TRBV4-1	TRBJ2-7	ASSLGQGGYEQY
TRBV7-2	TRBJ1-1	ASSLALGEHTEAF
TRBV14	TRBJ2-7	ASSQPGRPYEQY
TRBV7-2	TRBJ1-2	ASSFRGSPGYT
TRBV5-8	TRBJ1-2	ASGGGGYGYT
TRBV4-1	TRBJ1-6	ASSKTSANSPLH
TRBV10-3	TRBJ1-2	AISESGVGNYGYT
TRBV28	TRBJ2-2	ASTSGQGAPTGELF
TRBV28	TRBJ1-2	ASSLFQLYGYT
TRBV29-1	TRBJ2-1	SVIVGDKYNEQF
TRBV6-5	TRBJ2-7	ASSYAGGSYEQY
TRBV5-4	TRBJ1-2	ASSRQGAYDGYT
TRBV11-2	TRBJ2-2	ASSLGPASGELF
TRBV6-2/TRBV6-3	TRBJ1-1	ASSRRTGPTPMNTEAF
TRBV7-8	TRBJ2-2	ASSGRVPGELF
TRBV6-5	TRBJ2-5	ASKKRDHRETQY